This T cell receptor (beta chain) is from a study of blood T cell repertoires in COVID-19. The wider study: Samples of COVID-19 (acute and convalescent) were obtained from the United States, Italy and Spain.

The V gene end was trimmed by 4 bases and the J gene end by 4 bases; junction bases not matched to a gene: 9. Germline lookup yields CDR1 SGHRS and CDR2 YFSETQ. The CDR3 spans 17 residues. In the original processing: Amplification from reference gene primers served as the basis for estimated nucleated cell counts. Sequencing was performed with immunoSEQ multiplex PCR; in TCRdb, only in-frame clones are kept and a portion is missing. D and trimming were read from the DNA, whereas the V and J calls and clone size are those reported in that table. This table has about 160,000 clones, about four fifths appearing once.

Sequences were obtained from peripheral blood. This TCR was recovered from a man aged 70 or older with acute or convalescent COVID-19. The chain recombines TRBV5-1 with TRBJ2-5; 14 bases are shared with TRBD2. The CDR3 DNA follows: TGCGCCAGCAGCCTCGGGACTAGCGGGAGAAGTGGAGAGACCCAGTACTTC. It is translated as CASSLGTSGRSGETQYF.